This T cell receptor beta chain stems from a study of shared clonotypes between healthy human individuals. V was shortened by 4 bases and J by 8 bases, with 14 bases between the two germline ends. Germline values: CDR1 LNHDA, CDR2 SQIVND (reference sequence). The CDR3 has 13 amino acids. Profiled with immunoSEQ multiplex PCR; TCRdb holds only in-frame clones, not every one. The table includes 780,000 or so clones, roughly 72% detected once. In its sample, this clone was seen many times. The V and J genes are TRBV19 and TRBJ1-2; D is unresolved. The sample taken for sequencing was memory CD4+ T cells sorted from blood. Documented subset: CD45RA-negative fraction. The receptor's source is a woman in her 30s in good health. The DNA for the CDR3 is TGTGCCAGTAGTAGGTCCAGCCGCGGGGGCTACACCTTC. Its protein product is CASSRSSRGGYTF.